The T cell receptor (beta chain) under discussion was sequenced for a study of blood T cell repertoires in COVID-19 (TCRdb year 2020). With regard to the full study: Samples from collaborators originated in the United States, Italy and Spain and spanned both the acute and convalescent phases of COVID-19. The prospective study material was composed of cDNA or gDNA derived from T cells, B-cell-depleted T cells, or PBMCs. Deeply sampled blood TCRbeta repertoires from subjects exposed to, actively infected with, or recovered from COVID-19 were included in the dataset. The repertoires were released in a freely available public database meant as a resource for research on the immune response to SARS-CoV-2. The samples were drawn from the first 160 participants of the ongoing ImmuneRACE study and from some 1,300 subjects provided by 6 global collaborators. Sample metadata almost always included a de-identified subject ID, COVID-19 status, age in years and sex. Where available, HLA class I and class II types were obtained from metadata supplied by the sample provider rather than from assay-based typing.

Overall study outcomes, separate from this receptor: The quantity of clinical and demographic metadata differed by source and by participant and was supplied without curation.

The collaborating institutions used their own protocols to collect whole blood in K2EDTA tubes. Collaborator samples were shipped for TCRbeta analysis as frozen whole blood, isolated PBMCs, or DNA extracted from either sample type. TCRbeta CDR3 regions were amplified from genomic DNA using the immunoSEQ Assay, a bias-controlled multiplex PCR. The source study handled its data this way. The number of nucleated cells in each sample was estimated by amplification of reference gene primers within the assay. Sequence reads were collapsed and filtered to measure the absolute abundance of every unique TCRbeta CDR3 rearrangement. For each sample, productive Simpson clonality was calculated as the square root of Simpson's diversity index across productive rearrangements. As stored in TCRdb, this immuneACCESS dataset retains in-frame rearrangements with V and J assigned. A fraction of the clones does not appear; measured against another copy, unresolved V genes explain less than half of the discrepancy, and the remainder lacks a known reason. V, J and clone size are taken as reported in that table, and D and trimming were inferred from the DNA itself. The sample table lists about 21,000 clones, about 89% of them with a count of one. The ten largest make up approximately 20% of the sample.

The CDR3, cysteine through phenylalanine, is 16 amino acids long. The kept DNA is CDR3 alone, 48 bases in frame from the first base. Reading the germline V gene gives CDR1 SGDLS and CDR2 YYNGEE. Cut back by 1 base and 0 bases, the V and J ends lie 10 bases apart. Of note for this clone: Its binding antigen is unknown. One base away there is no much larger clone; base qualities are not given.

This sequence was found in a man between 65 and 85 years old with active COVID-19. Sample: peripheral blood. The sequence is built from TRBV9 and TRBJ2-2; tentative D gene TRBD1, with 6 bases matching. The DNA sequence follows: TGTGCCAGCAGCGTATTACAGGGATCGAACACCGGGGAGCTGTTTTTT. It specifies CASSVLQGSNTGELFF.